The 10 T cell receptor beta chains listed next were all sequenced from one sample in a study of blood T cell repertoires in COVID-19. Sequencing was performed with immunoSEQ multiplex PCR; in TCRdb, only in-frame clones are kept and a portion is missing. The sample lists hundreds of thousands of clones, more than 80% seen once, with around 1% in the top ten. The specimen was PBMCs or T cells enriched from blood (not recorded which). The receptors come from a man between 18 and 35 years old who had recovered from COVID-19.

The V call is TRBV10-3, the J call TRBJ2-7; 11 nucleotides line up with TRBD1. V trimming: 11 bases; J trimming: 5 bases; junction bases outside the gene matches: 11. In germline, CDR1 is ENHRY, CDR2 SYGVKD. The CDR3 is 14 residues long. The CDR3, as DNA: TGTGCCGCCGCGCTGGGACAGGGGGTTCACGAGCAGTACTTC. It is translated as CAAALGQGVHEQYF.

This clone was counted a single time. This chain connects TRBV4-2 to TRBJ2-4; 10 bases align to TRBD2. This CDR3 has 15 residues. V shed 4 bases, J shed 8 bases, and the junction held 8 bases outside the gene matches. Germline values: CDR1 LGHNA, CDR2 YNFKEQ. The DNA for the CDR3 is TGTGCCAGCAGCCCTTCTAGCGGGAGTATGTACATTCAGTACTTC. Amino acid sequence: CASSPSSGSMYIQYF.

The V call is TRBV7-9, the J call TRBJ1-4; 8 bases are a match to TRBD1. Germline CDR1 SEHNR, CDR2 FQNEAQ (reference sequence). The CDR3 covers 17 residues. After removal of 0 bases from V and 0 bases from J, the junction contained 3 bases not matched to a gene. This CDR3 is CASSLARGQPTNEKLFF. Here the CDR3 DNA reads TGTGCCAGCAGCTTAGCCAGGGGGCAGCCAACTAATGAAAAACTGTTTTTT.

Details on this clone: The identical CDR3 is also encoded by other nucleotide sequences in the sample. This chain connects TRBV7-9 to TRBJ1-3, with 8 nucleotides matching TRBD1. Trimming cost V 5 bases and J 1 base; bases outside gene matches: 1. This CDR3 comprises 14 residues. CDR1 is SEHNR, CDR2 FQNEAQ, per germline (reference sequence). The CDR3 loop is CASSRTGSGNTIYF. For the CDR3, the DNA is TGTGCCAGCAGCAGGACAGGGTCTGGAAACACCATATATTTT.

The chain links TRBV5-1 to TRBJ2-1; D is perhaps TRBD1 (6 bases). V dropped 0 bases and J dropped 1 base, with 11 bases sitting between them. Germline lookup yields CDR1 SGHRS and CDR2 YFSETQ. The CDR3 runs 16 residues. The CDR3 region is CASSLGQADSYNEQFF. The DNA of the CDR3 is TGCGCCAGCAGCTTGGGACAGGCGGATTCCTACAATGAGCAGTTCTTC.

CDR3 in amino acids: CASSARQAEKLFF. The CDR3 bases are TGTGCCAGCTCAGCTCGACAGGCTGAAAAACTGTTTTTT. This chain connects TRBV18 to TRBJ1-4; D perhaps matches TRBD1 (6 bases). The CDR3 totals 13 residues. V dropped 5 bases and J dropped 7 bases, with 11 bases sitting between them. Germline CDR1 and CDR2: KGHSH and LQKENI.

The chain joins TRBV6-5 to TRBJ2-3; the D gene is possibly TRBD2 (6 bases). V was cut by 0 bases and J by 2 bases, with 12 bases left in between. This CDR3 spans 16 amino acids. Per the germline V gene, CDR1 is MNHEY and CDR2 is SVGAGI. The CDR3 DNA sequence: TGTGCCAGCAGTTACTCTGGGACTGCAGCCACAGATACGCAGTATTTT. Amino acid sequence: CASSYSGTAATDTQYF.

The J gene is TRBJ2-2, the V gene TRBV5-4; 10 bases agree with TRBD2. Germline-derived CDR1 and CDR2 are SGHNT and YYREEE (reference sequence). Trimming took 4 bases from V and 1 from J; bases not matched to a gene: 16. The CDR3 spans 20 residues. The CDR3 reads CASSNPGVAGGSGNTGELFF. The CDR3 nucleotides read TGTGCCAGCAGCAACCCGGGGGTAGCGGGAGGTAGTGGGAACACCGGGGAGCTGTTTTTT.

The gene calls are TRBV10-3 and TRBJ1-2; the match to TRBD1 covers 10 bases. The ends lost 4 bases at V and 6 bases at J; junction bases unmatched: 2. CDR1 and CDR2 (germline): ENHRY, SYGVKD. CDR3 length equals 13 residues. As DNA, the CDR3 is TGTGCCATCAGTGCGGACAGGGGGGATGGCTACACCTTC. Residues: CAISADRGDGYTF.

V and J are TRBV19 and TRBJ1-5, with D possibly TRBD1 on 5 matching bases. Trimming stripped 6 bases from V and 6 bases from J, with 9 bases between. The CDR3 covers 12 residues. Germline V gene data show CDR1 as LNHDA and CDR2 as SQIVND (reference sequence). The CDR3 nucleotides read TGTGCCAGTAGCCGGGGGAGTCAGCCCCAGCATTTT. It encodes CASSRGSQPQHF.